This record looks at one TCR beta chain sequence and its context. The antigen is undetermined. Clones were read by immunoSEQ multiplex PCR, and TCRdb kept only the in-frame ones, dropping some. The sample lists 150,000 to 200,000 clones, 90% to 95% occurring once. The sample is drawn from a study of T cell responses to AZD1222 COVID-19 vaccine. Study-wide findings and caveats: Unmutated variant regions are reportedly targeted by nearly half of spike-specific TCRs. Spike-specific TCR breadth and depth rose after two AZD1222 doses. Spike was spanned by vaccine-associated CD4 TCRs, which were dominant at 160-218 and 743-854. Only a handful of people who got AZD1222 tested seropositive at baseline.

The V gene's germline CDR1 is SQVTM and CDR2 ANQGSEA. V was pared by 7 bases and J by 6 bases, with 12 bases between. The length of the CDR3 is 11 residues. This sequence joins TRBV29-1 and TRBJ1-1; D perhaps matches TRBD1 (5 bases). The TCR was taken from an adult who received the MenACWY meningococcal vaccine as a control. Sequencing was performed on peripheral blood, taken 28 days after the second dose of the MenACWY control vaccine. In DNA form, the CDR3 reads TGCAGCGCCCTGCAGGGTCCTGAAGCTTTCTTT. Protein: CSALQGPEAFF.